This TCR beta chain was sequenced in a study of blood T cell repertoires in COVID-19. Method: immunoSEQ multiplex PCR; TCRdb's copy keeps in-frame clones and lacks some. The table has 250,000 to 300,000 clones, roughly 89% seen once; the top ten hold approximately 2.2%. The length of the CDR3 is 14 residues. Germline CDR1 SEHNR, CDR2 FQNEAQ (reference sequence). The V and J ends lost 2 bases and 2 bases respectively, with 9 bases between them. Input material: peripheral blood. This clonotype was sampled from a man aged 50 to 59 with acute or convalescent COVID-19. The chain couples TRBV7-9 to TRBJ1-2; D perhaps matches TRBD1 (5 bases). The CDR3 region has the DNA TGTGCCAGCAGCTTAAATGGGGGGAACTATGGCTACACCTTC. Its translation is CASSLNGGNYGYTF.